This TCR beta chain was profiled in a study of post-analysis software for immune sequencing data. Study-level background: Relapsing-remitting, secondary progressive and progressive-relapsing multiple sclerosis were all included among the disease courses.

Notes on this clonotype: The antigen is unknown.

cDNA libraries of TCR beta carried unique molecular identifiers. Input of about 0.95 to 11 million T cells yielded around 460,000 cDNA molecules. TCRdb used MiXCR to reprocess the PCR reads, holding one entry per CDR3 protein. The sample lists some 800,000 distinct CDR3 sequences; around 46% were seen once. V was shortened by 3 bases and J by 5 bases, with 16 bases between the two germline ends. This CDR3 has 14 amino acids. The germline V gene encodes CDR1 DFQATT and CDR2 SNEGSKA (reference sequence). General study points: Comparison with controls showed significantly lower normalized Chao1 diversity in multiple sclerosis patients. There were five or six TRBV segments more frequent in patients than controls, and TRBV5-6, TRBV5-1 and TRBV20-1 were among them.

The chain recombines TRBV20-1 with TRBJ2-5; D gene unclear. The sample comprised blood. The origin of this receptor is a girl aged 10 to 17 with multiple sclerosis. In DNA form, the CDR3 reads TGCAGTGCTAGGGCCCGCTGGCGGCTTGAGACCCAGTACTTC. It encodes CSARARWRLETQYF.